The rows below give T cell receptor beta chains drawn from one sample of a study of blood T cell repertoires in COVID-19. Sequencing used immunoSEQ multiplex PCR; TCRdb keeps in-frame clones, though not all of them. The data show 40,000 to 50,000 clones, with roughly 87% seen just once and less than 7% held by the top ten. The sequenced sample consisted of peripheral blood. Receptor source: a human donor in a cohort sampled during active COVID-19. Both conserved end residues are part of each CDR3. Each record gives: J gene, V gene, clone size, D gene, CDR3 DNA, CDR3 protein. The D gene is left open where the match is weak. Some rows have no size entry. The others give once, few or many, or a class for an expanded clone.

J: TRBJ2-5
V: TRBV28
size: .
D: TRBD2
DNA: TGTGCCAGCAGTCCCGGGACTAGCGGGTCTAAAGAGACCCAGTACTTC
CDR3: CASSPGTSGSKETQYF

J: TRBJ2-2
V: TRBV5-4
size: .
D: TRBD2
DNA: TGTGCCAGCAGCCCAGGGACTAGCGGTGGCACCGGGGAGCTGTTTTTT
CDR3: CASSPGTSGGTGELFF

J: TRBJ1-5
V: TRBV5-1
size: .
D: TRBD1
DNA: TGCGCCAGCAGCTTGGAGGGGGCCATCAATCAGCCCCAGCATTTT
CDR3: CASSLEGAINQPQHF

J: TRBJ1-2
V: TRBV11-2
size: few
D: .
DNA: TGTGCCAGCAGCTTAGATCACAGGGACTATGGCTACACCTTC
CDR3: CASSLDHRDYGYTF

J: TRBJ2-7
V: TRBV6-5
size: .
D: .
DNA: TGTGCCAGCAGTTACGCCGGGACAAGCTACGAGCAGTACTTC
CDR3: CASSYAGTSYEQYF

J: TRBJ2-5
V: TRBV3-1/TRBV3-2
size: .
D: .
DNA: TGTGCCAGCAGCCGTCGGACAGCCCGCCAGGAGACCCAGTACTTC
CDR3: CASSRRTARQETQYF

J: TRBJ1-1
V: TRBV7-2
size: .
D: .
DNA: TGTGCCAGCAGCCAGCTTGACAGGTTAACAACTGAAGCTTTCTTT
CDR3: CASSQLDRLTTEAFF

J: TRBJ2-1
V: TRBV5-4
size: .
D: TRBD2
DNA: TGTGCCAGCAGCTTGGGGGGTTCTAGCGGGCTACACAATGAGCAGTTCTTC
CDR3: CASSLGGSSGLHNEQFF

J: TRBJ2-7
V: TRBV10-2
size: .
D: .
DNA: TGCGCCAGTTACAAACGAACAGACTCCTACGAGCAGTACTTC
CDR3: CASYKRTDSYEQYF

J: TRBJ2-7
V: TRBV6-5
size: once
D: TRBD1
DNA: TGTGCCAGCTTACCAGGGGGTATTACGGCCGAGCAGTACTTC
CDR3: CASLPGGITAEQYF

J: TRBJ2-2
V: TRBV19
size: .
D: .
DNA: TGTGCCAGTAGTCCGACACCGAACACCGGGGAGCTGTTTTTT
CDR3: CASSPTPNTGELFF

J: TRBJ2-3
V: TRBV2
size: .
D: .
DNA: TGTGCCAGCAGCTACTCAGGGTCTTTGACAGATACGCAGTATTTT
CDR3: CASSYSGSLTDTQYF

J: TRBJ2-4
V: TRBV18
size: .
D: TRBD2
DNA: TGTGCCAGCTCACCAGCGCAGGGACTACCAAACATTCAGTACTTC
CDR3: CASSPAQGLPNIQYF

J: TRBJ2-3
V: TRBV9
size: .
D: .
DNA: TGTGCCAGCAGCCAGGAGGGGCGGACAGATACGCAGTATTTT
CDR3: CASSQEGRTDTQYF

J: TRBJ1-6
V: TRBV18
size: .
D: .
DNA: TGTGCCAGCTCACCGGGAGGTTTTCCGCCTACCCTCCACTTT
CDR3: CASSPGGFPPTLHF

J: TRBJ2-1
V: TRBV20-1
size: .
D: .
DNA: TGCAGTGCTAGTATAGTTGGCTCCTTCCTTGAGGATGAGCAGTTCTTC
CDR3: CSASIVGSFLEDEQFF

J: TRBJ1-1
V: TRBV6-5
size: .
D: .
DNA: TGTGCCAGCAGTTACTCGCTAGGTCCTGGGGGGTTGGCTTTCTTT
CDR3: CASSYSLGPGGLAFF

J: TRBJ2-7
V: TRBV9
size: .
D: TRBD1
DNA: TGTGCCAGCAGCGCTCGACAGGGCCATACCTCCTACGAGCAGTACTTC
CDR3: CASSARQGHTSYEQYF

J: TRBJ2-1
V: TRBV6-2/TRBV6-3
size: .
D: .
DNA: TGTGCCAGCAGTCTCCCGGGCGGCGGGAATGAGCAGTTCTTC
CDR3: CASSLPGGGNEQFF

J: TRBJ2-5
V: TRBV27
size: .
D: TRBD1
DNA: TGTGCCAGCGCATCGGACAGGGAAGGATACGAGACCCAGTACTTC
CDR3: CASASDREGYETQYF

J: TRBJ2-3
V: TRBV5-1
size: .
D: TRBD2
DNA: TGCGCCAGCAGGATGAACGGGGGGGCAGATACGCAGTATTTT
CDR3: CASRMNGGADTQYF

J: TRBJ2-2
V: TRBV6-5
size: .
D: TRBD1
DNA: TGTGCCAGCACTGGGGGACCAGGGGGCACCGGGGAGCTGTTTTTT
CDR3: CASTGGPGGTGELFF

J: TRBJ2-3
V: TRBV18
size: once
D: .
DNA: TGTGCCAGCTCCCCGGGGGATACGCAGTATTTT
CDR3: CASSPGDTQYF

J: TRBJ2-1
V: TRBV5-1
size: .
D: TRBD2
DNA: TGCGCCAGCAGCGGGGGGGTTAACAATGAGCAGTTCTTC
CDR3: CASSGGVNNEQFF

J: TRBJ1-5
V: TRBV6-2/TRBV6-3
size: .
D: TRBD1
DNA: TGTGCCAGCAGTGGGACAGGGCGGCAGCCCCAGCATTTT
CDR3: CASSGTGRQPQHF

J: TRBJ2-1
V: TRBV19
size: .
D: TRBD1
DNA: TGTGCCAGTAGTACAGGACAGGTCGGCAATGAGCAGTTCTTC
CDR3: CASSTGQVGNEQFF

J: TRBJ2-3
V: TRBV2
size: .
D: TRBD2
DNA: TGTGCCAGCAGTCTTACTAGCGGGGGAAGCACAGATACGCAGTATTTT
CDR3: CASSLTSGGSTDTQYF

J: TRBJ1-1
V: TRBV4-1
size: .
D: .
DNA: TGCGCCAGCAGCCAAGATCGGAATCGCGGGACTGAAGCTTTCTTT
CDR3: CASSQDRNRGTEAFF

J: TRBJ1-2
V: TRBV2
size: .
D: .
DNA: TGTGCCAGCACGAGGGGGATAAAAGACTATGGCTACACCTTC
CDR3: CASTRGIKDYGYTF

J: TRBJ1-2
V: TRBV5-1
size: .
D: .
DNA: TGCGCCAGCAGCTTTCCTGGGCAGGGCGGCTACACCTTC
CDR3: CASSFPGQGGYTF

J: TRBJ2-1
V: TRBV27
size: .
D: TRBD2
DNA: TGTGCCAGCAGTTCCCTAGGAACTAGCGTCCCGGAGTTCTTC
CDR3: CASSSLGTSVPEFF

J: TRBJ1-2
V: TRBV13
size: .
D: .
DNA: TGTGCCAGCAGCTTAGCAGGGGAGGGAAATTTCTATGGCTACACCTTC
CDR3: CASSLAGEGNFYGYTF

J: TRBJ2-3
V: TRBV19
size: once
D: TRBD1
DNA: TGTGCCAGTACCCGAAGTGGGACAGGGGAGGGTACGCAGTATTTT
CDR3: CASTRSGTGEGTQYF

J: TRBJ2-7
V: TRBV19
size: .
D: TRBD1
DNA: TGTGCCAGTAGTCTACAGGGGGATGGCATCTACGAGCAGTACTTC
CDR3: CASSLQGDGIYEQYF

J: TRBJ2-3
V: TRBV20-1
size: .
D: .
DNA: TGCAGCGCAGAATTGACAGATACGCAGTATTTT
CDR3: CSAELTDTQYF

J: TRBJ2-5
V: TRBV27
size: .
D: TRBD2
DNA: TGTGCCAGCAGTTCTGGACTAGGAAGGGAGACCCAGTACTTC
CDR3: CASSSGLGRETQYF

J: TRBJ1-4
V: TRBV5-1
size: .
D: TRBD1
DNA: TGCGCCAGCAGCTTGGGGCAGGGGGCGTTTGAAAAACTGTTTTTT
CDR3: CASSLGQGAFEKLFF

J: TRBJ2-3
V: TRBV5-4
size: .
D: .
DNA: TGTGCCAGCACCCCAGGCGGGAGCACAGATACGCAGTATTTT
CDR3: CASTPGGSTDTQYF

J: TRBJ1-2
V: TRBV30
size: .
D: .
DNA: TGTGCCTGGAGTGTAGCACGTGGCTACACCTTC
CDR3: CAWSVARGYTF